This entry lists 25 T cell receptor beta chains sequenced from one sample in a study of blood T cell repertoires in COVID-19 (dated by TCRdb to about 2020). The method behind the library was the immunoSEQ multiplex PCR assay. TCRdb carries this immuneACCESS record with in-frame sequences only. Its versions omit some clonotypes, under half of them owing to an unresolved V gene in the studies checked, with the rest unexplained. The sample contains 250,000 or so clones, over 80% of them found a single time. Together, the top ten hold about 3.4% of the sample. Material: PBMCs or T cells enriched from blood (not recorded which). These receptors originate from a woman in her forties who had been exposed to COVID-19.

This sequence joins TRBV4-2 and TRBJ2-5; 7 bases fit TRBD1. In germline, CDR1 is LGHNA, CDR2 YNFKEQ. Losses at the gene ends were 1 base for V and 3 bases for J; bases not matched to a gene: 2. This CDR3 region has 14 residues. The CDR3 sequence is CASSQVGTEETQYF. The DNA of the CDR3 is TGTGCCAGCAGCCAAGTTGGGACAGAAGAGACCCAGTACTTC.

The chain uses TRBV11-2 and TRBJ2-2, with TRBD2 identical over 14 bases. CDR3 length: 18 amino acids. Looked up from germline, CDR1 is SGHAT and CDR2 is FQNNGV. The V and J ends lost 4 bases and 1 base, in that order; junction bases with no gene match: 5. The chain's CDR3 is CASSSGTSGSWNTGELFF. The CDR3 bases are TGTGCCAGCAGCTCAGGGACTAGCGGGAGTTGGAACACCGGGGAGCTGTTTTTT.

V is TRBV6-2 or TRBV6-3 and J is TRBJ2-3; 9 positions agree with TRBD2. CDR3 length equals 18 residues. The ends lost 2 bases at V and 8 bases at J; junction bases unmatched: 17. The V gene's germline CDR1 is MNHEY and CDR2 SVGEGT. This CDR3 is CASSYRPRIAGAFGTQYF. The CDR3, as DNA: TGTGCCAGCAGTTACCGCCCCAGGATAGCGGGGGCTTTCGGTACGCAGTATTTT.

This sequence joins TRBV28 and TRBJ2-7, with 7 nucleotides matching TRBD1. Germline V gene data show CDR1 as MDHEN and CDR2 as SYDVKM. The junction had 4 bases not matched to a gene; V was cut back by 5 bases and J by 0 bases. The CDR3 is 14 amino acids. The CDR3 DNA sequence: TGTGCCAGCAGTCGACAGGGCCGCTCCTACGAGCAGTACTTC. Its translation is CASSRQGRSYEQYF.

There are a few counts of this clone. The chain joins TRBV18 to TRBJ1-2; TRBD1 agrees at 10 bases. The CDR3 is 15 residues long. Germline trimming cut 0 bases from V and 2 bases from J; bases unmatched to any gene: 0. The V gene's germline CDR1 is KGHSH and CDR2 LQKENI. CDR3 region: CASSPPDRGNYGYTF. DNA for the CDR3: TGTGCCAGCTCACCACCGGACAGGGGGAACTATGGCTACACCTTC.

The rearrangement joins TRBV4-3 to TRBJ2-1, with 9 bases matching TRBD2. The CDR3 is 15 residues long. CDR1 LGHNA and CDR2 YSLEER come from the germline V gene. Trimming took 0 bases from V and 7 from J; bases not matched to a gene: 4. CDR3 region: CASSQDAGGRNEQFF. The CDR3 bases are TGCGCCAGCAGCCAAGATGCGGGAGGGCGTAATGAGCAGTTCTTC.

This clone was picked up a small number of times. The CDR3, as DNA: TGCGCCAGCAGCTTGGGTGCGGACAGTCCCTACGAGCAGTACTTC. Protein product: CASSLGADSPYEQYF. This chain joins TRBV5-1 and TRBJ2-7; possible D gene TRBD1, 6 bases. Trimming stripped 0 bases from V and 2 bases from J, with 12 bases between. This CDR3 is built from 15 residues. Germline assignment: CDR1 SGHRS and CDR2 YFSETQ.

This chain joins TRBV3-1 (or the pseudogene TRBV3-2) and TRBJ2-1; 16 bases line up with TRBD2. The V gene's germline CDR1 is LGHDT and CDR2 YNNKEL (reference sequence). V lost 5 bases to trimming and J lost 8 bases; unmatched junction nucleotides: 9. CDR3 length equals 17 residues. CDR3 sequence reads: CASSYGTSGGAGDEQFF. In DNA form, the CDR3 reads TGTGCCAGCAGCTACGGGACTAGCGGGGGGGCAGGGGATGAGCAGTTCTTC.

This CDR3 reads CASSLDSLSGNTIYF. The CDR3 coding sequence is TGTGCCAGCTCACTGGACAGTCTCTCTGGAAACACCATATATTTT. This sequence joins TRBV18 and TRBJ1-3, with D possibly TRBD1 on 6 matching bases. This CDR3 is built from 15 residues. The germline CDR1 and CDR2 sequences are KGHSH and LQKENI. Between the trimmed V and J ends, which lost 4 bases and 0 bases, there was a span of 10 bases.

The gene calls are TRBV27 and TRBJ1-5; 9 nucleotides match TRBD1. With 7 bases clipped from V and 4 bases from J, the junction kept 8 bases outside the gene matches. Germline V gene lookup returns CDR1 MNHEY and CDR2 SMNVEV (reference sequence). The CDR3 contains 15 residues. The chain's CDR3 is CASKKGQGRNQPQHF. The CDR3 nucleotides read TGTGCCAGCAAGAAAGGACAGGGGAGGAATCAGCCCCAGCATTTT.

The chain links TRBV5-4 to TRBJ1-1, with a possible D match to TRBD1 (6 bases). Germline CDR1 SGHNT, CDR2 YYREEE (reference sequence). This CDR3 is built from 16 residues. The germline V and J ends were trimmed by 4 bases and 1 base, with 17 bases remaining between them. The DNA for the CDR3 is TGTGCCAGCAGCCCCAGGACAGCTGGGAGGAACACTGAAGCTTTCTTT. Its protein product is CASSPRTAGRNTEAFF.

This clone has only one observation. The chain employs TRBV5-4 and TRBJ1-1; maybe TRBD1 (5 bases). Trimming removed 3 bases from V and 5 bases from J, with 26 bases in between. CDR3 length: 18 amino acids. CDR1 is SGHNT and CDR2 is YYREEE in the germline V gene (reference sequence). As DNA, the CDR3 is TGTGCCAGCAGCTCACCCAGCCGCGGAGGGGACGGGAGGACTGAAGCTTTCTTT. It specifies CASSSPSRGGDGRTEAFF.

This chain connects TRBV28 to TRBJ2-1, with 9 bases fitting TRBD2. This CDR3 has 14 residues. V dropped 6 bases and J dropped 3; count of bases not matched to a gene: 3. Germline V gene lookup returns CDR1 MDHEN and CDR2 SYDVKM. CDR3 sequence (DNA): TGTGCCAGCAGAGCGGGGGGCGACTACAATGAGCAGTTCTTC. As protein: CASRAGGDYNEQFF.

The chain uses TRBV9 and TRBJ1-3; 8 nucleotides align to TRBD1. V dropped 0 bases and J dropped 4; count of bases not matched to a gene: 3. Germline V gene lookup returns CDR1 SGDLS and CDR2 YYNGEE. There are 15 residues in the CDR3. The CDR3 DNA is TGTGCCAGCAGCGTAGCGACAGGGGCCGGAAACACCATATATTTT. It translates to CASSVATGAGNTIYF.

The chain carries TRBV6-5 and TRBJ1-2; no clear D. The germline V gene encodes CDR1 MNHEY and CDR2 SVGAGI. Trimming cost V 2 bases and J 1 base, with 11 bases left between them. The CDR3 is 15 amino acids. In DNA form, the CDR3 reads TGTGCCAGCAGTTACAGGGAGGGTCGTAACTATGGCTACACCTTC. It is translated as CASSYREGRNYGYTF.

This clone has only one observation. The chain is built from TRBV28 and TRBJ2-1, with 7 bases fitting TRBD1. CDR1 is MDHEN and CDR2 is SYDVKM in the germline V gene. The CDR3 is 14 residues long. V lost 5 bases, J lost 4 bases, and 5 bases stayed unmatched. The CDR3 region has the DNA TGTGCCAGCAGTCCAAGACAGGGATACAATGAGCAGTTCTTC. This sequence encodes CASSPRQGYNEQFF.

The gene calls are TRBV5-1 and TRBJ1-1; TRBD1 aligns across 7 bases. Losses at the gene ends were 0 bases for V and 5 bases for J; bases not matched to a gene: 13. The length of the CDR3 is 17 residues. Germline V gene sequence: CDR1 SGHRS, CDR2 YFSETQ. For the CDR3, the DNA is TGCGCCAGCAGCTTGGCAAAATTGGACAGGTATGGGACTGAAGCTTTCTTT. This sequence encodes CASSLAKLDRYGTEAFF.

This chain links TRBV11-2 with TRBJ2-2; TRBD1 agrees at 10 bases. In germline, CDR1 is SGHAT, CDR2 FQNNGV. The CDR3 consists of 15 residues. The ends lost 8 bases at V and 4 bases at J; junction bases unmatched: 7. The DNA of the CDR3 is TGTGCCAGCGGCACGGGACAGGGGATCACCGGGGAGCTGTTTTTT. This sequence encodes CASGTGQGITGELFF.

The chain joins TRBV21-1 to TRBJ2-5; the table assigns TRBD2, which was not confirmed against the DNA. TRBV21-1 represents a pseudogene. The CDR3 contains 15 residues. The CDR3 spells CASSKDSGVGETQYF. CDR3 nucleotides: TGTGCCAGCAGCAAAGATTCGGGGGTGGGAGAGACCCAGTACTTC.

This clone was observed a handful of times. This chain uses TRBV5-6 with TRBJ1-1; D is possibly TRBD1 (6 bases). CDR3 length: 14 residues. Trimming took 4 bases from V and 0 from J, leaving 10 bases between them. The germline CDR1 and CDR2 sequences are SGHDT and YYEEEE. The CDR3 loop is CASSAGALNTEAFF. DNA for the CDR3: TGTGCCAGCAGCGCAGGGGCCCTGAACACTGAAGCTTTCTTT.

The sample holds a few counts of this clone. This sequence joins TRBV2 and TRBJ1-1; possibly TRBD1 for D (5 bases). V was cut by 11 bases and J by 3 bases, with 16 bases left in between. CDR3 length: 13 amino acids. Germline lookup yields CDR1 SNHLY and CDR2 FYNNEI. In DNA, the CDR3 is TGTGCCCTCCGTTTGGGGGAGGACACTGAAGCTTTCTTT. The encoded protein is CALRLGEDTEAFF.

This clone was seen at least ten times. The genes are TRBV3-1 (or the pseudogene TRBV3-2) and TRBJ1-5; D gene ambiguous. Germline V gene lookup returns CDR1 LGHDT and CDR2 YNNKEL (reference sequence). V was trimmed by 3 bases and J by 4 bases, leaving 13 bases between them. The CDR3 is 15 residues long. The CDR3 protein is CASSHSVSSNQPQHF. The CDR3 DNA is TGTGCCAGCAGCCATTCGGTTTCATCGAATCAGCCCCAGCATTTT.

The chain carries TRBV6-5 and TRBJ2-5; possibly TRBD2 for D (6 bases). This CDR3 region has 13 residues. The V gene's germline CDR1 is MNHEY and CDR2 SVGAGI. Trimming removed 5 bases at V and 4 bases at J, with 11 bases between. CDR3 loop: CASSPPGVETQYF. The CDR3 DNA follows: TGTGCCAGCAGTCCGCCGGGAGTAGAGACCCAGTACTTC.

This clone was detected only a few times. This chain connects TRBV13 to TRBJ2-6; the match to TRBD1 covers 9 bases. The germline V gene encodes CDR1 PRHDT and CDR2 FYEKMQ (reference sequence). The V and J ends lost 2 bases and 0 bases, in that order; junction bases with no gene match: 17. The CDR3 sequence is 22 residues long. CDR3 loop: CASSLSLVGPGQGVSGANVLTF. The DNA of the CDR3 is TGTGCCAGCAGCTTATCTCTTGTGGGTCCGGGACAGGGTGTCTCTGGGGCCAACGTCCTGACTTTC.

V and J are TRBV5-4 and TRBJ2-7; D might be TRBD2 (7 bases). CDR1 and CDR2 from the germline V gene are SGHNT and YYREEE (reference sequence). V was cut by 0 bases and J by 6 bases, with 16 bases left in between. This CDR3 is built from 15 residues. The CDR3 here is CASSLGPGRGAEQYF. The CDR3 DNA sequence: TGTGCCAGCAGCTTGGGTCCAGGCCGGGGGGCCGAGCAGTACTTC.